This is a list of T cell receptor beta chains from one sample in a study of early T cells in non-severe SARS-CoV-2 infection. One entry per CDR3 protein results from TCRdb running MiXCR on the 5' RACE reads. Among roughly 66,000 distinct CDR3 sequences listed, approximately 9% were seen once. Material: whole blood. These receptors originate from an adult who was a healthcare worker with PCR-confirmed SARS-CoV-2 infection or an uninfected control (not recorded which). Each CDR3 is given with its conserved first and last residue. Fields, in order: V gene, clone size, J gene, D gene, CDR3 protein, CDR3 DNA. A D gene is named only where the DNA matches it firmly. Clone size, where shown, is once, few, many, or a class for clones that have expanded.

>TRBV12-3/TRBV12-4|-|TRBJ2-2|TRBD2
CASSLGVSGSWELFF
TGTGCCAGCAGTTTAGGGGTTAGCGGGAGCTGGGAGCTGTTTTTT
>TRBV12-3/TRBV12-4|-|TRBJ2-2|-
CASPRDGRNTGELFF
TGTGCCAGCCCTCGGGACGGGAGGAACACCGGGGAGCTGTTTTTT
>TRBV11-3|-|TRBJ2-1|TRBD2
CASSPRTSGTWNEQFF
TGTGCCAGCAGCCCACGGACTAGCGGGACCTGGAATGAGCAGTTCTTC
>TRBV2|few|TRBJ2-7|-
CASSEGGRVGEQYF
TGTGCCAGCAGTGAAGGAGGCAGGGTAGGCGAGCAGTACTTC
>TRBV9|few|TRBJ2-7|-
CASSVGPDYEQYF
TGTGCCAGCAGCGTAGGACCAGACTACGAGCAGTACTTC
>TRBV20-1|many|TRBJ2-3|TRBD2
CSEGSSGIGTDTQYF
TGCAGTGAGGGGTCTAGCGGGATCGGGACAGATACGCAGTATTTT
>TRBV6-6|few|TRBJ2-1|TRBD2
CASSTSTYNEQFF
TGTGCCAGCTCGACTAGCACCTACAATGAGCAGTTCTTC
>TRBV10-3|many|TRBJ1-2|-
CAITQTGLANYGYTF
TGTGCCATCACTCAAACAGGCCTCGCTAACTATGGCTACACCTTC
>TRBV29-1|few|TRBJ2-1|TRBD2
CSGVLSGNSYNEQFF
TGCAGCGGAGTACTCAGCGGGAATTCCTACAATGAGCAGTTCTTC
>TRBV4-2|few|TRBJ2-2|-
CASSQDGSGTTGELFF
TGTGCCAGCAGCCAAGATGGGTCGGGGACCACCGGGGAGCTGTTTTTT
>TRBV12-2|few|TRBJ2-3|-
CASRLKWGSDYSTDTQYF
TGTGCAAGTCGCTTAAAATGGGGCTCGGACTACAGCACAGATACGCAGTATTTT
>TRBV7-8|-|TRBJ1-1|-
CASSSQSANTEAFF
TGTGCCAGCAGCTCCCAGTCAGCGAACACTGAAGCTTTCTTT
>TRBV6-2/TRBV6-3|-|TRBJ2-3|-
CASSYEARGTQYF
TGTGCCAGCAGTTATGAGGCTAGAGGTACGCAGTATTTT
>TRBV28|few|TRBJ2-1|-
CASSLLIWPSDSYNEQFF
TGTGCCAGCAGTTTACTGATTTGGCCTAGCGACTCCTACAATGAGCAGTTCTTC
>TRBV2|few|TRBJ2-7|TRBD1
CASSWTGRYEQYF
TGTGCCAGCAGTTGGACAGGGCGCTACGAGCAGTACTTC
>TRBV20-1|many|TRBJ1-2|-
CSAGVTGLSNYGYTF
TGCAGTGCTGGCGTGACGGGCCTATCTAACTATGGCTACACCTTC